This T cell receptor beta chain was recovered during a study of blood T cell repertoires in COVID-19. Study details: From the United States, Italy and Spain came samples of acute and convalescent COVID-19.

Using immunoSEQ multiplex PCR, the repertoire was profiled, and TCRdb retains in-frame clones only, with some absent. The data contain around 48,000 clones, more than 75% of them singletons. Germline loops: CDR1 SGHNT, CDR2 YYREEE (reference sequence). The CDR3 sequence is 12 residues long. Trimming stripped 1 base from V and 7 bases from J, with 8 bases between. The chain recombines TRBV5-4 with TRBJ1-2, with a tentative D call TRBD1 (5 bases). The sample consisted of peripheral blood. The TCR was taken from a man between 60 and 75 years old with active or convalescent COVID-19. The CDR3 DNA reads as TGTGCCAGCAGCTTGTGGGGCCTTGGCTACACCTTC. Its translation is CASSLWGLGYTF.